This is a list of T cell receptor beta chains from one sample in a study of cytomegalovirus exposure and HLA in healthy donors. Sequencing was performed with immunoSEQ multiplex PCR; in TCRdb, only in-frame clones are kept and a portion is missing. Here the sample spans 85,000 to 100,000 clones, more than 60% being singletons. The sequenced sample was PBMCs. The origin of the receptors is a man aged 45-60 years in good health and CMV-seropositive. CDR3s include the opening cysteine and the closing phenylalanine or tryptophan. The order of the fields is CDR3 length, clone size, V gene, J gene, D gene, CDR3 protein, CDR3 DNA. D genes are given only for firm matches. Only some rows state a clone size, as once, few, many or a class for expanded clones.

13	NA	TRBV19	TRBJ2-7	TRBD1	CASSTGGLYEQYF	TGTGCCAGTTCGACAGGGGGCCTCTACGAGCAGTACTTC
15	NA	TRBV4-3	TRBJ1-4	NA	CASSQERDWDEKLFF	TGCGCCAGCAGCCAAGAAAGGGACTGGGATGAAAAACTGTTTTTT
14	NA	TRBV7-8	TRBJ1-2	TRBD1	CASSLVSGGRGYPF	TGTGCCAGCAGCTTAGTGTCAGGGGGCAGAGGCTACCCCTTC
14	few	TRBV5-4	TRBJ1-2	NA	CASSRQGGSGGYTF	TGTGCCAGCAGCAGACAAGGTGGTTCAGGTGGCTACACCTTC
15	once	TRBV5-5	TRBJ2-5	TRBD2	CASSLVGTIQETQYF	TGTGCCAGCAGCTTGGTTGGGACTATACAAGAGACCCAGTACTTC
15	NA	TRBV5-6	TRBJ1-2	TRBD1	CASSLGGQGDYGYTF	TGTGCCAGCAGCTTGGGGGGACAGGGAGACTATGGCTACACCTTC
14	NA	TRBV7-2	TRBJ1-3	NA	CASSATGSGNTIYF	TGTGCCAGCAGCGCGACAGGTTCTGGAAACACCATATATTTT
13	NA	TRBV7-2	TRBJ2-5	TRBD1	CASSLQGAGEQYF	TGTGCCAGCAGCCTTCAGGGGGCCGGGGAGCAGTACTTC
13	few	TRBV6-5	TRBJ2-5	NA	CASGTPYQETQYF	TGTGCCAGCGGGACACCGTACCAAGAGACCCAGTACTTC
13	once	TRBV5-1	TRBJ1-2	NA	CASSLGDSGGYTF	TGCGCCAGCAGCTTGGGAGACAGCGGGGGCTACACCTTC
13	NA	TRBV14	TRBJ1-1	TRBD1	CASSWTGTTEAFF	TGTGCCAGCTCATGGACAGGGACAACTGAAGCTTTCTTT
17	NA	TRBV12-5	TRBJ2-5	TRBD2	CASGLGLRAGGGETQYF	TGTGCTAGTGGTTTAGGCCTGCGCGCGGGGGGTGGGGAGACCCAGTACTTC
15	NA	TRBV27	TRBJ1-6	NA	CASSLPRGDNSPLHF	TGTGCCAGCTCCCTTCCTAGGGGCGATAATTCACCCCTCCACTTT
13	NA	TRBV4-3	TRBJ1-6	NA	CASSQGLGEALHF	TGCGCCAGCAGCCAAGGCCTAGGGGAGGCCCTCCACTTT
15	NA	TRBV5-4	TRBJ2-3	TRBD2	CASSDSGALTDTQYF	TGTGCCAGCAGCGATAGCGGGGCTCTCACAGATACGCAGTATTTT
13	NA	TRBV5-1	TRBJ1-2	NA	CASSLTGIDGYTF	TGCGCCAGCAGCTTGACAGGGATCGATGGCTACACCTTC
14	NA	TRBV10-3	TRBJ1-4	TRBD1	CATKTGGGDEKLFF	TGTGCCACCAAAACAGGGGGCGGCGATGAAAAACTGTTTTTT
15	large	TRBV7-9	TRBJ1-1	TRBD1	CASSPTGGAVTEAFF	TGTGCCAGCAGCCCAACAGGGGGGGCCGTCACTGAAGCTTTCTTT
10	once	TRBV29-1	TRBJ1-2	NA	CSGGHDGYTF	TGCAGCGGGGGACACGATGGCTACACCTTC
14	few	TRBV9	TRBJ2-1	TRBD2	CASSVGTSGNEQFF	TGTGCCAGCAGCGTAGGGACTAGCGGGAATGAGCAGTTCTTC
18	NA	TRBV5-1	TRBJ2-7	NA	CASSLALRTRGSPYEQYF	TGCGCCAGCAGCTTGGCCTTAAGGACCCGTGGGAGCCCTTACGAGCAGTACTTC
12	NA	TRBV28	TRBJ2-7	NA	CASSPTWNEQYF	TGTGCCAGCAGTCCGACTTGGAACGAGCAGTACTTC
16	medium-sized	TRBV4-3	TRBJ2-1	TRBD2	CASSQDKRGGYNEQFF	TGCGCCAGCAGCCAAGATAAGCGGGGAGGATACAATGAGCAGTTCTTC
18	NA	TRBV15	TRBJ1-2	TRBD1	CATSRDLMGQGLGSGYTF	TGTGCCACCAGCAGAGACCTTATGGGACAGGGGCTCGGGTCTGGCTACACCTTC
10	NA	TRBV29-1	TRBJ2-7	NA	CSVETTQRYF	TGCAGCGTTGAAACGACTCAGCGGTACTTC
16	NA	TRBV7-9	TRBJ1-1	NA	CSSSLGAGELHTEAFF	TGTTCCAGCAGCTTAGGGGCGGGAGAGTTACACACTGAAGCTTTCTTT
13	NA	TRBV6-5	TRBJ1-1	NA	CASSYGRTSEAFF	TGTGCCAGCAGTTACGGGAGGACGTCTGAAGCTTTCTTT
15	NA	TRBV2	TRBJ1-4	TRBD1	CASSEARGVVEKLFF	TGTGCCAGCAGTGAAGCCAGGGGGGTTGTAGAAAAACTGTTTTTT